This T cell receptor beta chain was documented in a study of shared clonotypes between healthy human individuals. Study-wide context: The donor group consisted of two women and three men, aged 18 to 49.

V lost 5 bases to trimming and J lost 4 bases; unmatched junction nucleotides: 3. This CDR3 has 12 residues. Germline loops: CDR1 SQVTM, CDR2 ANQGSEA. Study observations and caveats: Generally, naive subsets came out with larger estimated richness than memory subsets.

Template for every sorted-subset replicate PCR totaled approximately 200 ng DNA, approximately 30,000 T cell genomes. TCRdb's table, derived via immunoSEQ multiplex PCR, lists solely in-frame clones and lacks some. The sample has some 1 million clones, 60% to 80% seen once; the top ten hold approximately 1.5%. About this clone itself: Its cognate antigen is unknown.

The sample comprised memory CD4+ T cells sorted from blood. As for subset: CD45RA-negative fraction. This TCR derives from a man between 18 and 29 years old in good health. The rearrangement links TRBV29-1 to TRBJ2-5, with 8 bases identical to TRBD1. CDR3 sequence (DNA): TGCAGCGTTCACGACAGGGGAGAGACCCAGTACTTC. Amino acids: CSVHDRGETQYF.